Following are 25 T cell receptor beta chains from one sample sequenced in a study of T cells in Graves' hyperthyroidism and ophthalmopathy. RNA transcripts gave rise to amplified TCR beta CDR3 regions. The study used the HTBI primer set for a first-round RT-PCR of the TCR CDR3. In TCRdb, the multiplex PCR reads were re-called with MiXCR into one record per CDR3 protein. Here the sample spans 250,000 to 350,000 distinct CDR3 sequences, roughly 22% being singletons. Material: blood. The origin of the receptors is a man under 40 with Graves' ophthalmopathy.

CDR3 residues: CASSLEGAYNEQFF. The CDR3 nucleotides are TGTGCCAGCAGCTTGGAAGGGGCCTACAATGAGCAGTTCTTC. The chain recombines TRBV5-8 with TRBJ2-1, with a possible D match to TRBD1 (5 bases). Trimming shortened V by 0 bases and J by 2 bases, and 6 bases separated the two germline ends. Per germline, CDR1 SGHTS and CDR2 YDEGEE. CDR3 size: 14 residues.

The CDR3 DNA is TGTGCCAGCAGTAAACTGACAGGGGGAGGAAACACCATATATTTT. It yields the protein CASSKLTGGGNTIYF. The J gene is TRBJ1-3, the V gene TRBV12-3 or TRBV12-4, with 9 nucleotides matching TRBD1. This CDR3 region has 15 residues. The V segment lost 5 bases and the J segment 4 bases; nucleotides outside the gene matches: 6.

The chain couples TRBV4-1 to TRBJ2-1; TRBD2 agrees at 12 bases. V trimming: 1 base; J trimming: 8 bases; junction bases outside the gene matches: 9. The CDR3 sequence is 17 residues long. Germline V gene lookup returns CDR1 MGHRA and CDR2 YSYEKL. In nucleotides, the CDR3 is TGCGCCAGCAGCCAAGCGTCTAGCGGGAGGGCCGTCGATGAGCAGTTCTTC. It is translated as CASSQASSGRAVDEQFF.

At least ten counts were recorded for this clonotype. V is TRBV12-3 or TRBV12-4 and J is TRBJ2-3; TRBD2 matches 9 bases. V dropped 2 bases and J dropped 0; count of bases not matched to a gene: 0. The CDR3 covers 15 residues. The CDR3 is CASSLLAGSTDTQYF. As DNA, the CDR3 is TGTGCCAGCAGTTTACTAGCGGGGAGCACAGATACGCAGTATTTT.

There are a few counts of this clonotype. The gene calls are TRBV29-1 and TRBJ2-2; D not resolved. The V gene lost 7 bases and the J gene lost 8 bases, with 11 bases spanning the gap. The germline V gene encodes CDR1 SQVTM and CDR2 ANQGSEA. The CDR3 is 11 amino acids. In DNA, the CDR3 is TGCAGCGCAAGCTTAAAGGGGGAGCTGTTTTTT. Protein: CSASLKGELFF.

The rearrangement uses TRBV20-1 and TRBJ2-7, with 9 bases matching TRBD2. The CDR3 sequence is 15 residues long. V was clipped by 2 bases and J by 5 bases; unmatched bases: 10. Germline values: CDR1 DFQATT, CDR2 SNEGSKA (reference sequence). The CDR3 here is CSARPPASGTDEQYF. The CDR3 region has the DNA TGCAGTGCTAGACCCCCGGCTAGCGGGACCGACGAGCAGTACTTC.

The genes are TRBV30 and TRBJ2-7, with 7 bases matching TRBD1. The CDR3 spans 14 residues. Per the germline V gene, CDR1 is GTSNPN and CDR2 is SVGIG (reference sequence). The V and J ends lost 6 bases and 2 bases, in that order; junction bases with no gene match: 10. CDR3 coding DNA: TGTGCCTGTGAGGGTCGGGACAGACCCTACGAGCAGTACTTC. Its translation is CACEGRDRPYEQYF.

This clonotype was seen a few times. The V call is TRBV6-1, the J call TRBJ2-7; 10 nucleotides line up with TRBD1. The CDR3 totals 18 residues. The germline gives CDR1 MNHNS, CDR2 SASEGT. V was pared by 0 bases and J by 5 bases, with 13 bases of the junction left unmatched. This chain's CDR3 is CASSEALRGTGATNEQYF. In DNA form, the CDR3 reads TGTGCCAGCAGTGAAGCGCTAAGAGGGACAGGGGCCACGAACGAGCAGTACTTC.

The rearrangement joins TRBV6-5 to TRBJ2-7; D gene uncertain. The CDR3 has 13 amino acids. V lost 0 bases to trimming and J lost 4 bases, with 7 bases between them. Germline V lookup: CDR1 MNHEY, CDR2 SVGAGI. The CDR3 nucleotides read TGTGCCAGCAGTTACTCGTATCTGTACGAGCAGTACTTC. Translated, it gives CASSYSYLYEQYF.

The chain links TRBV27 to TRBJ2-7, with TRBD2 identical over 7 bases. Germline V lookup: CDR1 MNHEY, CDR2 SMNVEV (reference sequence). The CDR3 spans 18 residues. V lost 5 bases and J lost 6; bases outside the gene matches: 22. The CDR3 DNA reads TGTGCCAGCAGTCAATTGGGGCGAAACGGGAGGCCTTGGGCCGAGCAGTACTTC. Amino acids: CASSQLGRNGRPWAEQYF.

The table lists this clonotype with many counts. This sequence joins TRBV12-3 or TRBV12-4 and TRBJ2-3, with D possibly matching TRBD2 (6 bases). Trimming shortened V by 4 bases and J by 0 bases, and 11 bases separated the two germline ends. The CDR3 runs 15 residues. DNA of the CDR3: TGTGCCAGCAGTTCCGGGACTGGTAGCACAGATACGCAGTATTTT. Protein product: CASSSGTGSTDTQYF.

The CDR3 sequence: CASSAGGRAYEQYF. CDR3 coding DNA: TGTGCCAGCAGCGCCGGGGGGCGGGCCTACGAGCAGTACTTC. The J gene is TRBJ2-7, the V gene TRBV9, with a possible D match to TRBD2 (7 bases). Germline V CDR1 and CDR2: SGDLS, YYNGEE. V lost 3 bases and J lost 2, with 12 bases in between. The CDR3 loop spans 14 amino acids.

This clonotype was counted a few times. This chain connects TRBV27 to TRBJ2-7; D possibly corresponds to TRBD1 (6 bases). This CDR3 comprises 14 residues. Germline V gene sequence: CDR1 MNHEY, CDR2 SMNVEV (reference sequence). The V gene lost 4 bases and the J gene lost 3 bases, with 13 bases spanning the gap. CDR3 loop: CASSYLIGGYEQYF. DNA of the CDR3: TGTGCCAGCAGTTACCTTATAGGGGGCTACGAGCAGTACTTC.

This clonotype was counted ten times or more. The chain carries TRBV20-1 and TRBJ2-5, with 8 bases aligning to TRBD2. CDR1 and CDR2 (germline): DFQATT, SNEGSKA (reference sequence). With V trimmed by 5 bases and J by 5 bases, 7 bases remained unmatched. The CDR3 has 13 residues. DNA of the CDR3: TGCAGTGCTCGGACGGGGGGGCTGGAGACCCAGTACTTC. It translates to CSARTGGLETQYF.

This clonotype showed up many times. The chain couples TRBV28 to TRBJ2-1; D call uncertain. Germline V lookup: CDR1 MDHEN, CDR2 SYDVKM. This CDR3 is built from 16 residues. V lost 7 bases, J lost 1 base, and 17 bases lay in between. CDR3 nucleotide sequence: TGTGCCAGCACTCGCATTGAAGACTCATCCTACAATGAGCAGTTCTTC. As protein: CASTRIEDSSYNEQFF. Full variable domain (rest looked up from reference TRBV28 and TRBJ2-1): DVKVTQSSRYLVKRTGEKVFLECVQDMDHENMFWYRQDPGLGLRLIYFSYDVKMKEKGDIPEGYSVSREKKERFSLILESASTNQTSMYLCASTRIEDSSYNEQFFGPGTRLTVL.

In its sample, this clonotype was seen a few times. The chain has TRBV20-1 and TRBJ2-7, with TRBD2 matching 15 bases. Per the germline V gene, CDR1 is DFQATT and CDR2 is SNEGSKA (reference sequence). The CDR3 spans 16 residues. The CDR3 coding sequence is TGCAGCACGACCCCCCCGGGACTAGCGGGAGGCTACGAGCAGTACTTC. This sequence encodes CSTTPPGLAGGYEQYF.

The chain has TRBV20-1 and TRBJ2-1, with 11 nucleotides matching TRBD2. CDR1 and CDR2 (germline): DFQATT, SNEGSKA (reference sequence). V was pared by 6 bases and J by 1 base, with 5 bases of the junction left unmatched. The CDR3 covers 15 residues. This CDR3 reads CSATLAGVSYNEQFF. For the CDR3, the DNA is TGCAGTGCAACACTAGCGGGAGTATCCTACAATGAGCAGTTCTTC.

A few counts support this clonotype. The chain combines TRBV7-9 with TRBJ1-5; D not resolved. The CDR3 runs to 18 residues. Germline V gene lookup returns CDR1 SEHNR and CDR2 FQNEAQ (reference sequence). The V end lost 1 base, the J end lost 0 bases, and 16 bases lay between the germline ends. CDR3 DNA: TGTGCCAGCAGCTTAGGTCAGGCAGACTCCTATAGCAATCAGCCCCAGCATTTT. This translates into CASSLGQADSYSNQPQHF.

In the case of this clonotype: A read error may account for a junction end that differs from germline. This chain connects TRBV29-1 to TRBJ2-7; maybe TRBD2 (6 bases). Looked up from germline, CDR1 is SQVTM and CDR2 is ANQGSEA. The CDR3 contains 14 residues. CDR3 in amino acids: CGVTSGGDGYEQYF. CDR3 DNA: TGCGGCGTAACGAGCGGAGGGGACGGCTACGAGCAGTACTTC.

This clonotype showed up just a few times. V and J are TRBV29-1 and TRBJ1-2; TRBD1 matches 9 bases. The V gene's germline CDR1 is SQVTM and CDR2 ANQGSEA. The CDR3 is 12 amino acids. Trimming removed 7 bases from V and 3 bases from J; junction bases left unmatched: 3. CDR3 nucleotides: TGCAGCGGGGGACAGGGATACTATGGCTACACCTTC. This sequence encodes CSGGQGYYGYTF. Full variable domain (remainder filled in from reference TRBV29-1 and TRBJ1-2): SAVISQKPSRDICQRGTSLTIQCQVDSQVTMMFWYRQQPGQSLTLIATANQGSEATYESGFVIDKFPISRPNLTFSTLTVSNMSPEDSSIYLCSGGQGYYGYTFGSGTRLTVV.

This clonotype was detected a few times. The chain carries TRBV10-2 and TRBJ1-1; 9 nucleotides align to TRBD1. From germline, CDR1 is WSHSY and CDR2 SAAADI. This CDR3 has 16 residues. The J segment lost 5 bases and the V segment lost 4 bases, leaving 11 bases of the junction unmatched. DNA of the CDR3: TGCGCCAGCAGTGTATTCTCCGGGACAGGGCCAACTGAAGCTTTCTTT. This gives the protein CASSVFSGTGPTEAFF.

V usage is TRBV6-2 or TRBV6-3 and J usage is TRBJ1-4; D is ambiguous. The CDR3 is 16 amino acids. The germline CDR1 and CDR2 sequences are MNHEY and SVGEGT. V lost 8 bases and J lost 3, with 19 bases in between. CDR3 sequence (DNA): TGTGCCAGCGGTGATCGGGCGGGAAGTCCTAATGAAAAACTGTTTTTT. Amino acids: CASGDRAGSPNEKLFF.

V and J are TRBV5-1 and TRBJ2-5; perhaps TRBD1 as D (5 bases). This CDR3 contains 14 residues. Deletions cut 4 bases from V and 5 bases from J, with 15 bases between. The germline CDR1 and CDR2 sequences are SGHRS and YFSETQ. The CDR3 is CASSLTDSGETQYF. Here the CDR3 DNA reads TGCGCCAGCAGCCTGACCGACAGTGGGGAGACCCAGTACTTC.

This clonotype appeared a few times. The V call is TRBV7-6, the J call TRBJ2-3; no firm D call. The V and J ends lost 3 bases and 4 bases respectively, with 14 bases between them. CDR1 is SGHVS, CDR2 FNYEAQ, per germline. The CDR3 length is 15 residues. This CDR3 reads CASSFRAGSADTQYF. CDR3 nucleotide sequence: TGTGCCAGCAGCTTTAGAGCAGGAAGTGCAGATACGCAGTATTTT.

This clonotype appeared a single time. The V gene is TRBV27, the J gene TRBJ1-2; D gene unclear. Germline values: CDR1 MNHEY, CDR2 SMNVEV (reference sequence). V was trimmed by 6 bases and J by 7 bases, leaving 27 bases between them. CDR3 size: 17 residues. The CDR3 sequence is CASRTLGTPKGTIGYTF. CDR3 nucleotide sequence: TGTGCCAGCAGAACCCTTGGAACCCCGAAGGGAACTATTGGCTACACCTTC.